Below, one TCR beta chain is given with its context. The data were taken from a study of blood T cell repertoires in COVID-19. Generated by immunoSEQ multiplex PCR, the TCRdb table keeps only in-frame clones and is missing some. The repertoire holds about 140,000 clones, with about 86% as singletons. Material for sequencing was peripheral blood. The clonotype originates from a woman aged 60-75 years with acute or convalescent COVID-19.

The CDR3 reads CASTSLGGAGTQYF. The CDR3 nucleotides are TGTGCCAGCACCTCTTTGGGCGGGGCCGGTACGCAGTATTTT. The chain employs TRBV28 and TRBJ2-3; D might be TRBD2 (6 bases). Per germline, CDR1 MDHEN and CDR2 SYDVKM. V gave up 7 bases and J gave up 8 bases, with 19 bases separating them. This CDR3 has 14 amino acids.